This is a list of T cell receptor beta chains from one sample in a study of metastatic and nonmetastatic thyroid tumors. MiXCR was used by TCRdb to re-call the PCR reads. The table includes fewer than 40,000 clones, 15% to 20% detected once. Sequencing was done on a sample of blood. All receptors come from a male donor with papillary thyroid cancer or a benign thyroid nodule (not recorded which). Some clones in this sample may be carry-over from other donors' samples. Each CDR3 is given with its conserved first and last residue.

V gene,J gene,CDR3 protein
TRBV7-8,TRBJ1-2,CASSLPGSYGYTF
TRBV12-3/TRBV12-4,TRBJ2-7,CASSFRDGGYEQYF
TRBV29-1,TRBJ2-7,CSVYRVGSYEQYF
TRBV7-2,TRBJ2-7,CASSLPTSLYEQYF
TRBV6-5,TRBJ1-6,CASSYTYRGDNSPLHF
TRBV28,TRBJ1-6,CASRCPRGPSLLHF
TRBV5-6,TRBJ2-2,CASSSTSGVNTGELFF
TRBV7-8,TRBJ1-3,CASSSYTRGDTIYF
TRBV11-2,TRBJ2-7,CASSSSLGTKNPCYDQYF
TRBV30,TRBJ2-7,CAQDGAYEQYF
TRBV6-1,TRBJ1-5,CASSEAFSAGQPQHF
TRBV7-9,TRBJ2-5,CASSLELDRGETQYF
TRBV18,TRBJ2-7,CASSPLAGDYEQYF
TRBV6-1,TRBJ1-2,CASRVPGTLANYGYTF
TRBV6-1,TRBJ2-5,CASSPKDRQEETQYF
TRBV7-8,TRBJ2-6,CASSLAGLAGVGANVLTF
TRBV7-9,TRBJ2-3,CASSPGTSTDTQYF
TRBV18,TRBJ2-5,CASSPGQGDQETQYF
TRBV7-9,TRBJ2-7,CASSFFAGDCEQYF
TRBV6-5,TRBJ1-3,CASSYQRQATGNTIYF
TRBV20-1,TRBJ2-3,CSAFILAGGPLGSTPDTQYF
TRBV6-1,TRBJ2-5,CASSTIAGGGKTQYF
TRBV7-9,TRBJ2-2,CASSFSGRDTGELFF
TRBV15,TRBJ2-1,CATKSFEGVDNEQFF
TRBV20-1,TRBJ2-5,CSASDGGFQYF
TRBV7-3,TRBJ2-2,CASGAGLGTGELFF